Listed below are T cell receptor beta chains from one sample, sequenced in a study of cytomegalovirus exposure and HLA in healthy donors. Generated by immunoSEQ multiplex PCR, the TCRdb table keeps only in-frame clones and is missing some. Of over 250,000 clones in the sample, approximately 83% were seen once. The specimen was PBMCs. The receptors originated from a woman aged 18-35 years in good health and CMV-seronegative. CDR3s include the opening cysteine and the closing phenylalanine or tryptophan. The order of the fields is CDR3 DNA, CDR3 protein, J gene, D gene, V gene, clone size. D genes are given only for firm matches. Size is omitted from some rows. Given values are once, few, many or a class for expanded clones.

TGCAGCGTGGATCACGCCGGGACATTGAACACTGAAGCTTTCTTT | CSVDHAGTLNTEAFF | TRBJ1-1 | NA | TRBV29-1 | NA
TGCGCCAGCAGCTTGGAGTTGGGGAGTCAGCCCCAGCATTTT | CASSLELGSQPQHF | TRBJ1-5 | NA | TRBV5-1 | NA
TGTGCCAGCAGTTACCTTTCCGAGGGCTTGAATGAAAAACTGTTTTTT | CASSYLSEGLNEKLFF | TRBJ1-4 | NA | TRBV6-6 | NA
TGTGCCAGCAGCATAGGGGTGAACTATGGCTACACCTTC | CASSIGVNYGYTF | TRBJ1-2 | NA | TRBV14 | NA
TGCAGCGTTGCCGGTACTAGCGGGTCCACAGATACGCAGTATTTT | CSVAGTSGSTDTQYF | TRBJ2-3 | TRBD2 | TRBV29-1 | NA
TGTGCCAGCAGTTGGGTAGCGGGGGCCTGGGGGGTCCAGTATTTT | CASSWVAGAWGVQYF | TRBJ2-3 | TRBD2 | TRBV2 | NA
TGTGCCAGCTCTCCCGGGGCGGGGCGGGTCTACGAGCAGTACTTC | CASSPGAGRVYEQYF | TRBJ2-7 | NA | TRBV18 | many
TGCGCCAGCAGCTTACTACAGGGCTCCTACGAGCAGTACTTC | CASSLLQGSYEQYF | TRBJ2-7 | NA | TRBV5-1 | NA
TGTGCCAGCAGCCTGCGGCAGGGCCATAACTATGGCTACACCTTC | CASSLRQGHNYGYTF | TRBJ1-2 | NA | TRBV14 | NA
TGTGCCAGCAGAGGAGGTAGCAATCAGCCCCAGCATTTT | CASRGGSNQPQHF | TRBJ1-5 | NA | TRBV7-8 | NA
TGTGCCAGCAGTTACTCCCTAGCGGGAGGGCACGAGCAGTACTTC | CASSYSLAGGHEQYF | TRBJ2-7 | TRBD2 | TRBV6-5 | few
TGTGCCAGCATAGCTAGCGACGGGGATACGCAGTATTTT | CASIASDGDTQYF | TRBJ2-3 | NA | TRBV2 | NA
TGTGCCAGCAGCCGCGGGGGCGGCGGCAATCAGCCCCAGCATTTT | CASSRGGGGNQPQHF | TRBJ1-5 | NA | TRBV13 | NA
TGTGCCAGTAGTATCATCAGTGGCAATCAGCCCCAGCATTTT | CASSIISGNQPQHF | TRBJ1-5 | NA | TRBV19 | NA
TGTGCCTGGAGCGTCAGGGTTGATCAGCCCCAGCATTTT | CAWSVRVDQPQHF | TRBJ1-5 | NA | TRBV30 | NA
TGTGCCAGCAGACCCAAGCCGGGACTCCGCACAGATACGCAGTATTTT | CASRPKPGLRTDTQYF | TRBJ2-3 | NA | TRBV7-9 | NA
TGTGCCAGCAGTGCCGGGACTGGTGCCTACGAGCAGTACTTC | CASSAGTGAYEQYF | TRBJ2-7 | NA | TRBV27 | NA
TGTGCCAGCAGGTGGGACAGGGCCCCCCCCCACGAGCAGTACTTC | CASRWDRAPPHEQYF | TRBJ2-7 | TRBD1 | TRBV6-5 | NA
TGTGCCAGCACCTTAGCGGGAGCTCCCCCCGAGCAGTACTTC | CASTLAGAPPEQYF | TRBJ2-7 | TRBD2 | TRBV13 | NA
TGTGCCAGAACTCTATTAGCGGGGGAATTTTACAATGAGCAGTTCTTC | CARTLLAGEFYNEQFF | TRBJ2-1 | TRBD2 | TRBV9 | once
TGTGCCAGTAGTAGCGGGGTTCACAATGAGCAGTTCTTC | CASSSGVHNEQFF | TRBJ2-1 | NA | TRBV19 | NA
TGTGCCAGCAGCGCCGGGACAGGGGGACAAGAGACCCAGTACTTC | CASSAGTGGQETQYF | TRBJ2-5 | TRBD1 | TRBV9 | NA
TGTGCCAGCAGTTCCGGACAGGGGGCACCCTACGAGCAGTACTTC | CASSSGQGAPYEQYF | TRBJ2-7 | TRBD1 | TRBV28 | NA
TGTGCCTGGAGTGAACAGACTAACTATGGCTACACCTTC | CAWSEQTNYGYTF | TRBJ1-2 | NA | TRBV30 | few
TGTGCCTGGAGTGTCCCAGACAGAAAAGGCTACGAGCAGTACTTC | CAWSVPDRKGYEQYF | TRBJ2-7 | NA | TRBV30 | NA
TGTGCCAGCAGACCCGCGGGGGGCTCTGGAAACACCATATATTTT | CASRPAGGSGNTIYF | TRBJ1-3 | NA | TRBV5-6 | NA
TGCGCCAGCAGTGAGTGGGGACAGCATTCAACAGATACGCAGTATTTT | CASSEWGQHSTDTQYF | TRBJ2-3 | TRBD1 | TRBV10-1 | NA
TGTGCCAGCAGCCCACGACAGGGATCTCCCCTCTCCTACGAGCAGTACTTC | CASSPRQGSPLSYEQYF | TRBJ2-7 | TRBD1 | TRBV7-2 | NA
TGTGCCAGCAGTGCTAGCGGAACCTACAATGAGCAGTTCTTC | CASSASGTYNEQFF | TRBJ2-1 | TRBD2 | TRBV7-3 | NA
TGTGCCAGCAGCTTGGGATCTGCGGATTATGAAGCTTTCTTT | CASSLGSADYEAFF | TRBJ1-1 | NA | TRBV5-6 | NA
TGTGCCAGCAGCCCCCAGGGGGGAGGGCATTTT | CASSPQGGGHF | TRBJ1-5 | TRBD1 | TRBV14 | once
TGTGCCAGCAGTCCCTCGACAGGGGAGGGGACCCAGTACTTC | CASSPSTGEGTQYF | TRBJ2-5 | NA | TRBV28 | NA
TGTGCCAGCAGCCCTGGGACATCTAACACCGGGGAGCTGTTTTTT | CASSPGTSNTGELFF | TRBJ2-2 | NA | TRBV11-3 | NA
TGCGCCAGCAGTCGACAATCCCGGGACAGGGGTACCTACAATGAGCAGTTCTTC | CASSRQSRDRGTYNEQFF | TRBJ2-1 | TRBD1 | TRBV4-1 | NA
TGTGCCAGCAGCCCTGAGCGGGGCCGGGATGGCTACACCTTC | CASSPERGRDGYTF | TRBJ1-2 | NA | TRBV9 | few
TGTGCCAGCAAACAGACAGGGCCGACCTACGAGCAGTACTTC | CASKQTGPTYEQYF | TRBJ2-7 | TRBD1 | TRBV27 | NA
TGTGCCAGCAGTGTCTCAGGGAATTCACCCCTCCACTTT | CASSVSGNSPLHF | TRBJ1-6 | NA | TRBV2 | NA
TGTGCCAGCAGCTTACCAGGGGATGGCTACACCTTC | CASSLPGDGYTF | TRBJ1-2 | NA | TRBV13 | NA